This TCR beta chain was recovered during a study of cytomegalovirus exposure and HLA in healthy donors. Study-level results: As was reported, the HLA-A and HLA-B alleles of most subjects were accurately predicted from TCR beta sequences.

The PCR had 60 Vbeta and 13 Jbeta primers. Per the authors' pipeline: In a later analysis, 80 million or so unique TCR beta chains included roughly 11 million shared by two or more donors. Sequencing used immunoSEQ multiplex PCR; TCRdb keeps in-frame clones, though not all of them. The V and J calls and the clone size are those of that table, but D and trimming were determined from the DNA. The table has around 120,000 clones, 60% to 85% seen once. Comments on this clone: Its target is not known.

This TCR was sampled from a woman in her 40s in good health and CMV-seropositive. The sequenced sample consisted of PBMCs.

The CDR3 bases are TGTGCCAGCAGTTACCAGGGCCGTTCCGATACGCAGTATTTT. Translated, it gives CASSYQGRSDTQYF. The rearrangement uses TRBV6-5 and TRBJ2-3; D possibly corresponds to TRBD1 (5 bases). The CDR3 has 14 amino acids. Germline CDR1 reads MNHEY; CDR2 reads SVGAGI. V lost 2 bases and J lost 6, with 12 bases in between.